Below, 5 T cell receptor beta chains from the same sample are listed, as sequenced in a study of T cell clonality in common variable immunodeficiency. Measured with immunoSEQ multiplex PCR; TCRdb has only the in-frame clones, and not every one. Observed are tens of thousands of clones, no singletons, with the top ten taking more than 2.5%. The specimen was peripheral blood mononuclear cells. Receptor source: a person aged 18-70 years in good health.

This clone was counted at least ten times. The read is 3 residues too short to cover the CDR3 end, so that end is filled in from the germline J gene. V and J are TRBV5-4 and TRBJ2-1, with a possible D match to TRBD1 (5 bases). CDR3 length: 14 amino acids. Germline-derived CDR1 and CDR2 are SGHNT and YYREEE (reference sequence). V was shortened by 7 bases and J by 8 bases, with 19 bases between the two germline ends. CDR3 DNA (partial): TGTGCCAGCCCGGTTAGGGGATCCTCCGATGAG. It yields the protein CASPVRGSSDE. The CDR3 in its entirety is CASPVRGSSDEQFF.

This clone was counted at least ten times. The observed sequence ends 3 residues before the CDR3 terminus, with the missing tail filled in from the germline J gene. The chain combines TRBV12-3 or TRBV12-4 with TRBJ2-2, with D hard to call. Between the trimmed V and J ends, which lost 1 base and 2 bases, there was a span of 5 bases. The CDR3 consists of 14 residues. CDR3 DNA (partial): TGTGCCAGCAGTTTAGTCAGAAACACCGGGGAG. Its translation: CASSLVRNTGE. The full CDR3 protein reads CASSLVRNTGELFF.

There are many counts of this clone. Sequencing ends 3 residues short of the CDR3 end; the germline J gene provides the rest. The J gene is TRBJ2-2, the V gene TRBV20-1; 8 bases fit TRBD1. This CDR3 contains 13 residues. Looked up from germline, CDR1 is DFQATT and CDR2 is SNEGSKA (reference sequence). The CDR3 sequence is CSAGGQGYEKLFF. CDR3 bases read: TGCAGTGCGGGAGGACAGGGATACGAAAAG.

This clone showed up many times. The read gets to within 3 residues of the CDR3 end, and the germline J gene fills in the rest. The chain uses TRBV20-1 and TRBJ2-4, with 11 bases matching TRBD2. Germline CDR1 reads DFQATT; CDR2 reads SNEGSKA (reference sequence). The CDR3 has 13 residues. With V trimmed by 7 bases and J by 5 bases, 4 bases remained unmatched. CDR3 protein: CSGPGLAENIQYF. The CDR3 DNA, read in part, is TGCAGTGGACCGGGACTAGCGGAAAACATT.

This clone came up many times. The sequenced CDR3 bases are TGCAGTGCTAGAGACCCAGTCATTAGCTACTACGAG. This codes for CSARDPVISYYE. The full CDR3 is CSARDPVISYYEQYF. The chain uses TRBV20-1 and TRBJ2-7; D gene ambiguous. The read stops 3 residues short of the end of the CDR3; the missing end is completed from the germline J gene. CDR1 and CDR2 (germline): DFQATT, SNEGSKA (reference sequence). The CDR3 covers 15 residues. V gave up 0 bases and J gave up 3 bases, with 15 bases separating them.